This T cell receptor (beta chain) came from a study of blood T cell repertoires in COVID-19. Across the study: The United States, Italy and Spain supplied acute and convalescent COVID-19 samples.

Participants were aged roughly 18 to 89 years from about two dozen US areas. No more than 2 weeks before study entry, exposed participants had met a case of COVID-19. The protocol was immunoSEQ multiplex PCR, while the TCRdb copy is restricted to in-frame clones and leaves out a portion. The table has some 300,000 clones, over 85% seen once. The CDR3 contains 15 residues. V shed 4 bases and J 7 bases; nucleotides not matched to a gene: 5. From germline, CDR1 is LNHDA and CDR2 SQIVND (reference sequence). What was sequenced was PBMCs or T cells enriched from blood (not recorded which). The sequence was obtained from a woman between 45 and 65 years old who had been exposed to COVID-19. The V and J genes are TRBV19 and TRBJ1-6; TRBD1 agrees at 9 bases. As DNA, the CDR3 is TGTGCCAGTAGTACCGGACAGGGGTGGAATTCACCCCTCCACTTT. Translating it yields CASSTGQGWNSPLHF.